Below, one TCR beta chain is given with its context. Germline loops: CDR1 SGHVS, CDR2 FNYEAQ. The trim removed 4 bases at V and 6 bases at J, leaving 4 bases unmatched. This CDR3 has 16 amino acids. Using immunoSEQ multiplex PCR, the repertoire was profiled, and TCRdb retains in-frame clones only, with some absent. Of approximately 32,000 clones listed, about 88% are singletons. The data were taken from a study of T cell changes during pregnancy in multiple sclerosis. This chain uses TRBV7-6 with TRBJ2-2, with 14 nucleotides matching TRBD2. The material was CD8+ T cells from peripheral blood mononuclear cells, obtained in the second trimester of pregnancy. This receptor was taken from a female donor with multiple sclerosis, enrolled in a pregnancy study. In DNA form, the CDR3 reads TGTGCCAGCAGCTCCTCGACTAGCGGGAGGGCCGGGGAGCTGTTTTTT. This gives the protein CASSSSTSGRAGELFF.